This is a list of T cell receptor beta chains from one sample in a study of T cells in Graves' hyperthyroidism and ophthalmopathy. TCRdb re-derived calls from the multiplex PCR reads in MiXCR, one entry per CDR3 protein. The table includes about half a million distinct CDR3 sequences, less than 20% detected once. Sequencing was carried out using blood. Receptor source: a middle-aged man with Graves' ophthalmopathy. The conserved cysteine and the conserved F or W are not part of the CDR3 here.

v_call	j_call	cdr3_aa
TRBV7-2	TRBJ2-3	ASSSRLTDTQY
TRBV30	TRBJ1-4	ALSPGRQSEKLF
TRBV4-1	TRBJ2-7	ASSQVATSGSYEQY
TRBV20-1	TRBJ2-2	SASKTGVGTGELF
TRBV20-1	TRBJ2-7	SATGQYHEQY
TRBV12-3/TRBV12-4	TRBJ1-2	ASSLMLRQNYGYT
TRBV6-1	TRBJ1-2	ASSDLVKHGYT
TRBV12-3/TRBV12-4	TRBJ1-1	ASSLDWLGTEAF
TRBV13	TRBJ2-7	ASSLGTETYEQY
TRBV4-1	TRBJ1-3	ASSQRVTGRPGNTIY
TRBV19	TRBJ1-3	ASSIYAGGASGNTIY
TRBV5-8	TRBJ1-5	ASKPYGPNQPQH
TRBV30	TRBJ2-1	AWSRDTKRF
TRBV3-1	TRBJ2-5	ASSSRKGGQETQY
TRBV2	TRBJ1-5	ASRDRASNQPQH
TRBV4-1	TRBJ1-1	ASRQAVANTEAF
TRBV24-1	TRBJ2-5	ATSDPLDYQETQY
TRBV3-1	TRBJ2-5	ASSQGPQSLYQETQY
TRBV6-1	TRBJ2-3	ASRTTTSGDRTDTQY
TRBV7-3	TRBJ2-1	ASSLTGAADNEQF
TRBV12-3/TRBV12-4	TRBJ2-1	ASSSGGRSEQF
TRBV20-1	TRBJ2-7	SAPPGTSPLNEQY
TRBV19	TRBJ2-2	ASKRAVNTGELF
TRBV18	TRBJ1-1	ASSDITLATEAF
TRBV12-5	TRBJ1-2	ASGKDMSYGYT
TRBV27	TRBJ2-7	ASSLGGPPYEQY